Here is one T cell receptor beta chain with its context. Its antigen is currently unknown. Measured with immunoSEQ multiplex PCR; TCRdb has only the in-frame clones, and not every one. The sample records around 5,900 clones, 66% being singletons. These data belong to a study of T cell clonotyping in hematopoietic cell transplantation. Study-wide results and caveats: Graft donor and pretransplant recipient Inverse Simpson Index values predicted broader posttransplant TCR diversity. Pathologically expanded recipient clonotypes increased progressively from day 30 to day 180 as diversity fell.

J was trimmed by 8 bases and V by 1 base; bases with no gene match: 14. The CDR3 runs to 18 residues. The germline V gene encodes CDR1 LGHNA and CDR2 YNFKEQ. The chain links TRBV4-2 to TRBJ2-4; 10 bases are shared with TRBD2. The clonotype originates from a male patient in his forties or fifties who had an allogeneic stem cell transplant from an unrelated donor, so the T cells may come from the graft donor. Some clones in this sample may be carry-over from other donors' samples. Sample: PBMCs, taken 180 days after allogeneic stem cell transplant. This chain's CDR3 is CASSQAPQAGGPVYIQYF. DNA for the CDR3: TGTGCCAGCAGCCAAGCCCCTCAAGCGGGGGGGCCAGTATACATTCAGTACTTC.